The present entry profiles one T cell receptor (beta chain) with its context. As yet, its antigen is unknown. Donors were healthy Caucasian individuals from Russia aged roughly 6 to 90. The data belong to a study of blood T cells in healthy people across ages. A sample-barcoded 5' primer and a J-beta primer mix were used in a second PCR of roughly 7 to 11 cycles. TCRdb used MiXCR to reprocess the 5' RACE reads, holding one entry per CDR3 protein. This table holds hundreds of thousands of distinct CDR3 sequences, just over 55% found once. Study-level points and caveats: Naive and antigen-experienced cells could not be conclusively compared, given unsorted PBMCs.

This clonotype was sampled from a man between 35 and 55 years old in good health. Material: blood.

Written as DNA, the CDR3 is TGTGCCAGCAGTTACTCATCGGAGACTAGTGGCACAGATACGCAGTATTTT. This sequence encodes CASSYSSETSGTDTQYF. This chain joins TRBV6-5 and TRBJ2-3; D may be TRBD2 (6 bases). Trimming took 0 bases from V and 1 from J, leaving 14 bases between them. In germline, CDR1 is MNHEY, CDR2 SVGAGI. CDR3 length equals 17 residues.